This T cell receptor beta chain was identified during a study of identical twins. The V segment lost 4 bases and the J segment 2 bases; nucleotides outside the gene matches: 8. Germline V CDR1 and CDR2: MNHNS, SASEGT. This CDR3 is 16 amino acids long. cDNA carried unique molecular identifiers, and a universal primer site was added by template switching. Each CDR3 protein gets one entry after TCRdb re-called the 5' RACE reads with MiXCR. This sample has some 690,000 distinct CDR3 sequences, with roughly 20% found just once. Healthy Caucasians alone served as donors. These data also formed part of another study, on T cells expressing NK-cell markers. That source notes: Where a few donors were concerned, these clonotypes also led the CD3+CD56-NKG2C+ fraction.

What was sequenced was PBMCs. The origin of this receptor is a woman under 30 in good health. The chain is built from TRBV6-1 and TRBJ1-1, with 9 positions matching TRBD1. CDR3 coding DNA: TGTGCCAGCAGTGCTATTGGGGGACAGGGAAACACTGAAGCTTTCTTT. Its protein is CASSAIGGQGNTEAFF.